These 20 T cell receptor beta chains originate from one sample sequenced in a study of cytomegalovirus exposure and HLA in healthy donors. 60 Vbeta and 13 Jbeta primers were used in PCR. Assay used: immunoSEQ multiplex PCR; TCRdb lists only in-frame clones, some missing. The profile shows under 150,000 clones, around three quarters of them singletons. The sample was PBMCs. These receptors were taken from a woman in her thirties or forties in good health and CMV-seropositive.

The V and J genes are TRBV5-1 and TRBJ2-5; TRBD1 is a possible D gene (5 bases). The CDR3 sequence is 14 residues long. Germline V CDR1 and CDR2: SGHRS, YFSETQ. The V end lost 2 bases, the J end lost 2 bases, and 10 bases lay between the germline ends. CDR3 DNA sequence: TGCGCCAGCAGCTTAATCCAGGGACAAGAGACCCAGTACTTC. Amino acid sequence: CASSLIQGQETQYF.

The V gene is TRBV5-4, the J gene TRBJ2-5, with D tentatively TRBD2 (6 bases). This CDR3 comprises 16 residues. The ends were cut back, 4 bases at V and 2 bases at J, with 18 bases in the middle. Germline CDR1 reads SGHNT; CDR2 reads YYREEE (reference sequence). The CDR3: CASSLDAGRGQETQYF. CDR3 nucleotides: TGTGCCAGCAGCCTTGATGCGGGGCGAGGGCAAGAGACCCAGTACTTC. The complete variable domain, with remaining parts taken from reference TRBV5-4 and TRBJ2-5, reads ETGVTQSPTHLIKTRGQQVTLRCSSQSGHNTVSWYQQALGQGPQFIFQYYREEENGRGNFPPRFSGLQFPNYSSELNVNALELDDSALYLCASSLDAGRGQETQYFGPGTRLLVL.

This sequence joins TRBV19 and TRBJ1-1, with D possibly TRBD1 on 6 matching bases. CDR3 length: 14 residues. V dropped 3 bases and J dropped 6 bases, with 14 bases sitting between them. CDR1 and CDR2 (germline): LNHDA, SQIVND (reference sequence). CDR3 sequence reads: CASSMPGEIAEAFF. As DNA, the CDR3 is TGTGCCAGTAGTATGCCAGGGGAGATTGCTGAAGCTTTCTTT.

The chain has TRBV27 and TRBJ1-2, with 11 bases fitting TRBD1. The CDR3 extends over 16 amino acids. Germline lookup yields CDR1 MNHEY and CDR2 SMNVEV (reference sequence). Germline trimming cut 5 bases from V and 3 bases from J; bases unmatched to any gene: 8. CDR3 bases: TGTGCCAGCAGTCGAACCGGGACAGGGGGTTACTATGGCTACACCTTC. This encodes CASSRTGTGGYYGYTF.

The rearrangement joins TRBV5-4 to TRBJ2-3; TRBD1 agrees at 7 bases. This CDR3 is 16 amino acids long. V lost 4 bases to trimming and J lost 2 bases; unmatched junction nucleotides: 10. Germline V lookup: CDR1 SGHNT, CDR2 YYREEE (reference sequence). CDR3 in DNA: TGTGCCAGCAGCGGAAACAGGGGTAGACCCACAGATACGCAGTATTTT. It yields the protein CASSGNRGRPTDTQYF.

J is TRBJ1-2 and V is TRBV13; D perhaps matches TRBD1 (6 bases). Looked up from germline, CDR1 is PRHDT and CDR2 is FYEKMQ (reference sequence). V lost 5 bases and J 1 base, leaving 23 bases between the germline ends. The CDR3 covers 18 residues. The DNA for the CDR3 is TGTGCCAGCAGCCCACATCCGGGACAAACAACGCTTAACTATGGCTACACCTTC. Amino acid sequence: CASSPHPGQTTLNYGYTF. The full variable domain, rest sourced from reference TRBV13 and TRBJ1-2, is AAGVIQSPRHLIKEKRETATLKCYPIPRHDTVYWYQQGPGQDPQFLISFYEKMQSDKGSIPDRFSAQQFSDYHSELNMSSLELGDSALYFCASSPHPGQTTLNYGYTFGSGTRLTVV.

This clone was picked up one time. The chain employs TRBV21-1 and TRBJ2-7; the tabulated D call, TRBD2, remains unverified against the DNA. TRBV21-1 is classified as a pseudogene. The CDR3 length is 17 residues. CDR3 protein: CASSKWTRLASAREQYF. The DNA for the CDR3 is TGTGCCAGCAGCAAGTGGACTAGACTGGCCTCAGCGAGAGAGCAGTACTTC.

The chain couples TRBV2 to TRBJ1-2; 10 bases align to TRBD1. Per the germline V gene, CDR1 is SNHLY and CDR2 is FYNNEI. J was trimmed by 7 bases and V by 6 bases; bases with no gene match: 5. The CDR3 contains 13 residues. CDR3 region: CASSGTGESGYTF. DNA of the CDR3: TGTGCCAGCAGCGGGACAGGGGAAAGTGGCTACACCTTC.

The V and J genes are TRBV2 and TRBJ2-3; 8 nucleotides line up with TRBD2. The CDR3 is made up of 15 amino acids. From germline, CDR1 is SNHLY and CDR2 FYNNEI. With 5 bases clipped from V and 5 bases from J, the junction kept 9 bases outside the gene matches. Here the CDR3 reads CASSLLSGIIDTQYF. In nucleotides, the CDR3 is TGTGCCAGCAGTCTCCTTAGCGGGATCATAGATACGCAGTATTTT.

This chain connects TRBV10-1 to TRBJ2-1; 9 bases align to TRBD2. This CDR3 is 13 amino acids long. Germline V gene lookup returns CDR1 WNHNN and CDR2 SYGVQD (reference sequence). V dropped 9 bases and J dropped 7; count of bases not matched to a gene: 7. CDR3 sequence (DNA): TGCGCCAGTTCATTAGCGGGAGAGAATGAGCAGTTCTTC. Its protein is CASSLAGENEQFF.

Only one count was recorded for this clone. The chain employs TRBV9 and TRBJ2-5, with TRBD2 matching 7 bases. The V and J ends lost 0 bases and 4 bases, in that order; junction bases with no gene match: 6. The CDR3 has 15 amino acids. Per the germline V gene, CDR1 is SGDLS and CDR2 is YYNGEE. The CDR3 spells CASSVGTPGGETQYF. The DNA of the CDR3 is TGTGCCAGCAGCGTAGGAACTCCGGGGGGAGAGACCCAGTACTTC.

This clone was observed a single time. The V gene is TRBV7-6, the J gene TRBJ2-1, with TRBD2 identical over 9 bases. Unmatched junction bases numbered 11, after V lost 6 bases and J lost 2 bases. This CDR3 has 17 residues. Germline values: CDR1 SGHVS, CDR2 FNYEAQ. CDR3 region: CASRPTVAGEAYNEQFF. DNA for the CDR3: TGTGCCAGCAGACCTACAGTAGCGGGAGAAGCCTACAATGAGCAGTTCTTC.

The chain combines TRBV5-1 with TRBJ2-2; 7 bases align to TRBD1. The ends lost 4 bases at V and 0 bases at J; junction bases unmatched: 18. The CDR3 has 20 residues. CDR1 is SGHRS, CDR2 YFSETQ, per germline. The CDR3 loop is CASSPKGARGTSANTGELFF. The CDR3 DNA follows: TGCGCCAGCAGCCCCAAGGGTGCCAGGGGGACCTCAGCGAACACCGGGGAGCTGTTTTTT.

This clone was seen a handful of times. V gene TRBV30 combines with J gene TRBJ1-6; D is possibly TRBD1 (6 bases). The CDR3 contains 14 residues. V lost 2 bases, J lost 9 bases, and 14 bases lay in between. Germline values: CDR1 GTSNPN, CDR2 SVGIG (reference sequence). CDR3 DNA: TGTGCCTGGAGTCTGGGTCAGGGGAGTTCACCCCTCCACTTT. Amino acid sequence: CAWSLGQGSSPLHF.

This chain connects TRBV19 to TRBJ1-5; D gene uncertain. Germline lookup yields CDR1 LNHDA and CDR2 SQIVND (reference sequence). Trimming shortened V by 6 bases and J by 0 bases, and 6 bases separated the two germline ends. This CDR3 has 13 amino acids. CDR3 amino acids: CASRSDSNQPQHF. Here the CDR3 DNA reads TGTGCCAGTAGGTCAGATAGCAATCAGCCCCAGCATTTT.

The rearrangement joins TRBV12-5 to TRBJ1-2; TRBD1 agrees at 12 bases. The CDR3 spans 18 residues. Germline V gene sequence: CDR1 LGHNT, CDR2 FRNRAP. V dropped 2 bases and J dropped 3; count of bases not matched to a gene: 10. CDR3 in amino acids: CASGLLRDRGQGDYGYTF. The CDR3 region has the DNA TGTGCTAGTGGTTTGCTCCGGGACAGGGGGCAGGGGGACTATGGCTACACCTTC.

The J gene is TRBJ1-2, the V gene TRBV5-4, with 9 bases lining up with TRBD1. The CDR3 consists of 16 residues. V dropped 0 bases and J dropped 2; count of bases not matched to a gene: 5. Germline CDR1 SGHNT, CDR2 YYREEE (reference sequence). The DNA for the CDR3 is TGTGCCAGCAGCTTGGCCGGGACAGGGACCAACTATGGCTACACCTTC. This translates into CASSLAGTGTNYGYTF.

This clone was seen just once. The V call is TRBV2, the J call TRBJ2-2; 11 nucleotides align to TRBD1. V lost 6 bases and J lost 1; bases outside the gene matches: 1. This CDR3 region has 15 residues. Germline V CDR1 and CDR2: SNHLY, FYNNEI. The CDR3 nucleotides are TGTGCCAGCAGGGGGACAGGGGGGAACACCGGGGAGCTGTTTTTT. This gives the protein CASRGTGGNTGELFF. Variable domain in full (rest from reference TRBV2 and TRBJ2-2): EPEVTQTPSHQVTQMGQEVILRCVPISNHLYFYWYRQILGQKVEFLVSFYNNEISEKSEIFDDQFSVERPDGSNFTLKIRSTKLEDSAMYFCASRGTGGNTGELFFGEGSRLTVL.

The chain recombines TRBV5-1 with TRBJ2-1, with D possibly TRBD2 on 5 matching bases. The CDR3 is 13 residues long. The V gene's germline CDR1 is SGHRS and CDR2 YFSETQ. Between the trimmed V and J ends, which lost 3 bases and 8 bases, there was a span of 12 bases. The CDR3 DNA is TGCGCCAGCAGCTCCCACGCGCGGGATGAGCAGTTCTTC. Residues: CASSSHARDEQFF.

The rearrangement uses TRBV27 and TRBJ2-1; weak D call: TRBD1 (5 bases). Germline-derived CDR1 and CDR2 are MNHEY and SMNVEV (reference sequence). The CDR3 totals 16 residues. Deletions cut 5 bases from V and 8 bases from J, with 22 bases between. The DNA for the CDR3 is TGTGCCAGCAGTCGTCACCCGGGCCCCAGGGCACATGAGCAGTTCTTC. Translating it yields CASSRHPGPRAHEQFF.